The 3 T cell receptor beta chains reported below all come from one sample, sequenced in a study of immune heterogeneity within non-small cell lung tumors (dated by TCRdb to 2016 to 2019). The instrument was a HiSeq X Ten. The TCR beta CDR3 region was amplified with a multiplex PCR system whose first round ran for about 9 cycles using 32 V-gene forward primers and 13 J-gene reverse primers. TCRdb redid the processing of the public reads, applying fastp at Q25 and MiXCR, and retained in-frame beta chains. Identical CDR3 proteins give one entry, which carries the most common genes and DNA. In all, the sample holds approximately 2,500 distinct CDR3 sequences, and roughly 18% of those were seen once. In total, the top ten clones hold 9% to 15% of the sample. The TCR template was genomic DNA extracted from bulk tumor tissue, and roughly 590 ng of gDNA was amplified for each sample. Multiple biopsies per primary tumor were taken during surgery, spaced as far apart as possible within the tumor mass. The study cohort was described as untreated, and patients were newly diagnosed NSCLC cases undergoing curative surgery.

The sequenced material came from lung tumor tissue. All receptors come from a woman aged 50 to 60 with non-small cell lung cancer.

By share of the sample, this clonotype is medium-sized. This rearrangement joins TRBV20-1 to TRBJ2-5; unclear D gene. The V end lost 5 bases, the J end lost 5 bases, and 9 bases lay between the germline ends. Per the germline V gene, CDR1 is DFQATT and CDR2 is SNEGSKA (reference sequence). CDR3 length equals 11 residues. Here the CDR3 reads CSADGVETQYF. CDR3 DNA sequence: TGCAGTGCTGACGGAGTGGAGACCCAGTACTTC.

Concerning this clonotype itself: Just one base apart from a much larger clone, this may be a read error. This chain connects TRBV7-8 to TRBJ1-1; 8 bases fit TRBD1. Per germline, CDR1 SGHVS and CDR2 FQNEAQ. V lost 3 bases to trimming and J lost 10 bases; unmatched junction nucleotides: 7. This CDR3 contains 13 residues. CDR3 DNA sequence: TGTGCCAGCAGCTTTCTCCGGACAGGGTCAGCTTTCTTT. Its protein product is CASSFLRTGSAFF.

As for this clonotype: This may stem from a read error, because a much larger clone lies one nucleotide away. This chain's CDR3 is CASSISESTDTRYF. CDR3 sequence (DNA): TGCGCCAGCAGCATTAGTGAGAGCACAGATACGCGGTATTTT. This chain links TRBV5-1 with TRBJ2-3, with D unresolved. This CDR3 has 14 residues. The germline V gene encodes CDR1 SGHRS and CDR2 YFSETQ. Based on the CDR3 plus reference TRBV5-1 and TRBJ2-3, the full variable domain is KAGVTQTPRYLIKTRGQQVTLSCSPISGHRSVSWYQQTPGQGLQFLFEYFSETQRNKGNFPGRFSGRQFSNSRSEMNVSTLELGDSALYLCASSISESTDTRYFGPGTRLTVL.